The 14 T cell receptor beta chains listed next were all sequenced from one sample in a study of shared clonotypes between healthy human individuals. Sequenced by immunoSEQ multiplex PCR; TCRdb stores in-frame clones only, minus some. The sample has 950,000 to 1,300,000 clones; about 70% are singletons. The sequenced sample was memory CD4+ T cells sorted from blood. Subset defined: CD45RA-negative fraction. Receptor source: a man aged 18 to 29 in good health.

This sequence joins TRBV7-9 and TRBJ2-3; no definite D call. This CDR3 comprises 11 residues. V lost 5 bases to trimming and J lost 4 bases, with 4 bases between them. Germline V gene lookup returns CDR1 SEHNR and CDR2 FQNEAQ (reference sequence). The CDR3 loop is CASSTSDTQYF. DNA of the CDR3: TGTGCCAGCAGCACGTCAGATACGCAGTATTTT.

This clone has ten or more counts. Other DNA variants within this sample encode the same CDR3. The J gene is TRBJ1-6, the V gene TRBV7-9, with TRBD1 matching 9 bases. The V segment lost 6 bases and the J segment 7 bases; nucleotides outside the gene matches: 1. CDR1 and CDR2 (germline): SEHNR, FQNEAQ (reference sequence). The CDR3 spans 13 residues. Written as DNA, the CDR3 is TGTGCCAGCAGTGGACAGGGGAATTCACCCCTCCACTTT. Its translation is CASSGQGNSPLHF.

This chain connects TRBV5-6 to TRBJ2-5; weak D call: TRBD2 (6 bases). Per the germline V gene, CDR1 is SGHDT and CDR2 is YYEEEE. Trimming removed 0 bases at V and 5 bases at J, with 14 bases between. The CDR3 runs to 15 residues. The CDR3: CASSLGGRSGETQYF. Written as DNA, the CDR3 is TGTGCCAGCAGCTTGGGTGGGAGAAGCGGGGAGACCCAGTACTTC.

The chain carries TRBV30 and TRBJ2-3; 9 nucleotides line up with TRBD2. The CDR3 totals 16 residues. V was clipped by 2 bases and J by 5 bases; unmatched bases: 11. Germline assignment: CDR1 GTSNPN and CDR2 SVGIG (reference sequence). CDR3 residues: CAWSPSAGGPGDTQYF. CDR3 DNA sequence: TGTGCCTGGAGTCCCTCGGCGGGGGGGCCGGGAGATACGCAGTATTTT.

This clone has at least ten counts. Distinct nucleotide sequences in the sample also encode this CDR3. This rearrangement joins TRBV28 to TRBJ2-3; TRBD2 agrees at 7 bases. This CDR3 spans 15 amino acids. Germline assignment: CDR1 MDHEN and CDR2 SYDVKM. The trim removed 5 bases at V and 2 bases at J, leaving 7 bases unmatched. The CDR3 nucleotides are TGTGCCAGCAGTCCCCCAGCGGGACTCACAGATACGCAGTATTTT. Translated: CASSPPAGLTDTQYF.

This clone was seen at least ten times. V is TRBV6-6 and J is TRBJ1-2; no clear D gene. Germline lookup yields CDR1 MNHNY and CDR2 SVGAGI (reference sequence). V was cut by 2 bases and J by 7 bases, with 11 bases left in between. This CDR3 comprises 13 residues. This chain's CDR3 is CASSYDKSSGYTF. The CDR3 nucleotides are TGTGCCAGCAGTTACGACAAGAGCTCTGGCTACACCTTC.

This sequence joins TRBV7-9 and TRBJ1-4; the match to TRBD1 covers 7 bases. After removal of 7 bases from V and 6 bases from J, the junction contained 11 bases not matched to a gene. CDR1 is SEHNR, CDR2 FQNEAQ, per germline (reference sequence). The CDR3 totals 15 residues. CDR3 bases: TGTGCCAGCACCTTGCCGGGACAGAACCATGAAAAACTGTTTTTT. Residues: CASTLPGQNHEKLFF.

The chain couples TRBV2 to TRBJ2-5; TRBD2 might be the D (5 bases). Germline values: CDR1 SNHLY, CDR2 FYNNEI. The CDR3 runs 13 residues. With 7 bases removed from V and 4 bases from J, the gap between germline ends came to 13 bases. Here the CDR3 reads CASTELRGETQYF. For the CDR3, the DNA is TGTGCCAGCACCGAGCTTCGGGGAGAGACCCAGTACTTC.

The chain employs TRBV14 and TRBJ1-1; D not resolved. The CDR3 sequence is 13 residues long. Germline assignment: CDR1 SGHDN and CDR2 FVKESK. The V end was cut by 5 bases, the J end by 1 base, with 8 bases between. The CDR3 bases are TGTGCCAGCAGCTTCACCCAGAACACTGAAGCTTTCTTT. Amino acids: CASSFTQNTEAFF. The entire variable domain, with the rest obtained from reference TRBV14 and TRBJ1-1, is as follows: EAGVTQFPSHSVIEKGQTVTLRCDPISGHDNLYWYRRVMGKEIKFLLHFVKESKQDESGMPNNRFLAERTGGTYSTLKVQPAELEDSGVYFCASSFTQNTEAFFGQGTRLTVV.

The J gene is TRBJ1-5, the V gene TRBV27; D not resolved. Germline V gene lookup returns CDR1 MNHEY and CDR2 SMNVEV (reference sequence). The CDR3 covers 17 residues. V was cut by 6 bases and J by 6 bases, with 24 bases left in between. In nucleotides, the CDR3 is TGTGCCAGCAGCCGTCATACCGGGTCCGGTGGAGGTCAGCCCCAGCATTTT. Translation: CASSRHTGSGGGQPQHF.

The chain recombines TRBV30 with TRBJ1-6; D gene unclear. Germline V CDR1 and CDR2: GTSNPN, SVGIG (reference sequence). Trimming took 4 bases from V and 5 from J, leaving 21 bases between them. The CDR3 is 17 residues long. CDR3 coding DNA: TGTGCCTGGACCTCTGCGGGGAAGGTCTCGGATAATTCACCCCTCCACTTT. This gives the protein CAWTSAGKVSDNSPLHF.

A few counts support this clone. This chain joins TRBV11-2 and TRBJ2-2; D unclear. Per germline, CDR1 SGHAT and CDR2 FQNNGV. Deletions cut 0 bases from V and 6 bases from J, with 8 bases between. The CDR3 loop spans 14 amino acids. DNA for the CDR3: TGTGCCAGCAGCTTAGATGGCCTAGCCGGGGAGCTGTTTTTT. It yields the protein CASSLDGLAGELFF.

V gene TRBV10-3 combines with J gene TRBJ1-5; D remains unclear. Per germline, CDR1 ENHRY and CDR2 SYGVKD. This CDR3 comprises 13 residues. Trimming cost V 4 bases and J 9 bases, with 13 bases left between them. The DNA of the CDR3 is TGTGCCATCAGTGGGACGGGCCGAGGGCCCCAGCATTTT. Protein product: CAISGTGRGPQHF.

This clone has a handful of counts. V and J are TRBV27 and TRBJ2-3; 7 positions match TRBD2. There are 15 residues in the CDR3. CDR1 is MNHEY, CDR2 SMNVEV, per germline (reference sequence). With 2 bases clipped from V and 2 bases from J, the junction kept 4 bases outside the gene matches. The DNA for the CDR3 is TGTGCCAGCAGTTTACAGGGACTACACACAGATACGCAGTATTTT. It encodes CASSLQGLHTDTQYF.